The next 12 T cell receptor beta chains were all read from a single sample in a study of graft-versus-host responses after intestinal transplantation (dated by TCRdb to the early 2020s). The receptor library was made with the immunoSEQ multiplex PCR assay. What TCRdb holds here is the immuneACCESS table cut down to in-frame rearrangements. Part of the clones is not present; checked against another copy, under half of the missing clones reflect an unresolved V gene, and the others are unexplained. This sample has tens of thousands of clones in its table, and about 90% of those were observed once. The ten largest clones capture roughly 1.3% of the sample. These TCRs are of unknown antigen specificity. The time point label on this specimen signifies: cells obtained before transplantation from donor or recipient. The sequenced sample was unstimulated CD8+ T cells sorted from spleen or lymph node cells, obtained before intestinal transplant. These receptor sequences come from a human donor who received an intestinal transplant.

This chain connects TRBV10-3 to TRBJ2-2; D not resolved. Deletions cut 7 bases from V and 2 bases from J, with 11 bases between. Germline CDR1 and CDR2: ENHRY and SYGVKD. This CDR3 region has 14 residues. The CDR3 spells CAITPGANTGELFF. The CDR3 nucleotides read TGTGCCATCACCCCCGGTGCCAACACCGGGGAGCTGTTTTTT.

CDR3 sequence reads: CASSFRYRAGGPADTQYF. Here the CDR3 DNA reads TGTGCCAGCAGTTTTCGTTATCGAGCGGGGGGGCCCGCAGATACGCAGTATTTT. The chain uses TRBV27 and TRBJ2-3; the match to TRBD2 covers 10 bases. CDR1 and CDR2 (germline): MNHEY, SMNVEV (reference sequence). V lost 3 bases to trimming and J lost 4 bases; unmatched junction nucleotides: 13. The CDR3 has 18 amino acids.

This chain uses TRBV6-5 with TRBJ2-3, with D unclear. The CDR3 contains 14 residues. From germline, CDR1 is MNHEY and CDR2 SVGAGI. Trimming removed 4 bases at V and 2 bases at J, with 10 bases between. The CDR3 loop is CASSSQSPTDTQYF. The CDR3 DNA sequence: TGTGCCAGCAGTTCCCAATCCCCCACAGATACGCAGTATTTT.

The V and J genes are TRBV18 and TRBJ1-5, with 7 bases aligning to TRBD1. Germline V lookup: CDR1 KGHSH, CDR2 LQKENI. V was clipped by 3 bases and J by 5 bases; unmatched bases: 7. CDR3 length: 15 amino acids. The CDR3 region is CASSPGRGEDQPQHF. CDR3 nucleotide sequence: TGTGCCAGCTCACCGGGCAGGGGGGAGGATCAGCCCCAGCATTTT. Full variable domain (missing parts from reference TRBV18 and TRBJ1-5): NAGVMQNPRHLVRRRGQEARLRCSPMKGHSHVYWYRQLPEEGLKFMVYLQKENIIDESGMPKERFSAEFPKEGPSILRIQQVVRGDSAAYFCASSPGRGEDQPQHFGDGTRLSIL.

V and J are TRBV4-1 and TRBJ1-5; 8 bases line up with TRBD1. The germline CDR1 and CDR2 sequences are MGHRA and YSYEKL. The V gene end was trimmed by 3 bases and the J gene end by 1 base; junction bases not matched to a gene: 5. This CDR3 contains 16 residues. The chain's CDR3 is CASSHQSGGSNQPQHF. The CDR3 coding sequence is TGCGCCAGCAGCCATCAATCAGGGGGCAGCAATCAGCCCCAGCATTTT.

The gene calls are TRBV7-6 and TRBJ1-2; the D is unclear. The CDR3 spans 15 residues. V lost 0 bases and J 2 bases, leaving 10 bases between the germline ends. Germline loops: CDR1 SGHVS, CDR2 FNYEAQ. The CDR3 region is CASSLAPAGNYGYTF. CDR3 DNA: TGTGCCAGCAGCTTAGCCCCAGCGGGCAACTATGGCTACACCTTC.

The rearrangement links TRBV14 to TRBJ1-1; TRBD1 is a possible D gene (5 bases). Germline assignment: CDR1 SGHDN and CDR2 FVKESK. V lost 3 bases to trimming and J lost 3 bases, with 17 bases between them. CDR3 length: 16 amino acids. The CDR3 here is CASSQLQGALHTEAFF. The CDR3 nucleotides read TGTGCCAGCAGCCAGCTCCAGGGCGCATTACACACTGAAGCTTTCTTT.

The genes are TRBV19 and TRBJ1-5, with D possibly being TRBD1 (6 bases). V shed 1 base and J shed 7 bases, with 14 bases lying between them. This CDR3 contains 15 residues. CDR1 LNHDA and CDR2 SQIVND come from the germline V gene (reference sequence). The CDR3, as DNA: TGTGCCAGTAGTATAGGGGGGCAGGGGAACCAGCCCCAGCATTTT. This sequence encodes CASSIGGQGNQPQHF.

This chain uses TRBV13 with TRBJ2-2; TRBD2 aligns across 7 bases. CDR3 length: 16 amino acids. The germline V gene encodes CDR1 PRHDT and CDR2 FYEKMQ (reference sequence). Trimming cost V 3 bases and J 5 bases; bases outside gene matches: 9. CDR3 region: CASSLLSGELTGELFF. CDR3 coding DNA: TGTGCCAGCAGCTTGCTAAGCGGGGAATTAACCGGGGAGCTGTTTTTT.

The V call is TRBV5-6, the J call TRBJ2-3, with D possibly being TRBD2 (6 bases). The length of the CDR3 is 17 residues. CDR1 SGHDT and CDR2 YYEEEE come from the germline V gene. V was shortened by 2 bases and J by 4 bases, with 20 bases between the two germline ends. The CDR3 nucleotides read TGTGCCAGCAGCTTCGGGCTCTCCGTGGGAGGATCAGATACGCAGTATTTT. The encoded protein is CASSFGLSVGGSDTQYF.

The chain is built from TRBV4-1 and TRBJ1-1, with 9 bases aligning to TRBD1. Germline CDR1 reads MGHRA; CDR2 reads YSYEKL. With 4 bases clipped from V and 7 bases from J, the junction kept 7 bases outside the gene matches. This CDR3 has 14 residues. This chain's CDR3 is CASSRQQGAVEAFF. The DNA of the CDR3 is TGCGCCAGCAGCCGGCAACAGGGGGCGGTTGAAGCTTTCTTT.

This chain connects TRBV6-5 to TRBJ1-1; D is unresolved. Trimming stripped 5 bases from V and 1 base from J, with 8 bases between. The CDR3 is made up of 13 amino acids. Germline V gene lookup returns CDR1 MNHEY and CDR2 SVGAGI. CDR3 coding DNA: TGTGCCAGCAGTCATCAAAAGAACACTGAAGCTTTCTTT. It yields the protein CASSHQKNTEAFF.